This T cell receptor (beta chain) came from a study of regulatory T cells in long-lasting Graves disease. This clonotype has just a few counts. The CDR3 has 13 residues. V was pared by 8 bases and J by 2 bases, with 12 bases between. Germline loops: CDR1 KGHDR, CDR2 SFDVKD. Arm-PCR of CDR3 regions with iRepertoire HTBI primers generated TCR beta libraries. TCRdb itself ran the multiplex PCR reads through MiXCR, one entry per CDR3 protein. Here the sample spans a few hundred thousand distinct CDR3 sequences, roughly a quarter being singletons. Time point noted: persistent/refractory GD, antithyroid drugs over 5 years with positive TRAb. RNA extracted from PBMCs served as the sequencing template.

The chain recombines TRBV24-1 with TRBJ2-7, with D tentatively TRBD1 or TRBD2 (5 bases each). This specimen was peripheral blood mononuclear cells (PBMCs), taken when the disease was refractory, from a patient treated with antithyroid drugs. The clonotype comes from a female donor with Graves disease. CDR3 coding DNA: TGTGCCACCATGGGGACGGCGACCTACGAGCAGTACTTC. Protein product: CATMGTATYEQYF.